Described below is a single T cell receptor (beta chain) sequence and its context. Its antigen is unknown. No base quality values were provided; no much bigger clone lies one nucleotide off. Whole blood was collected in K2EDTA tubes by collaborating institutions according to the institutions' own protocols. For TCRbeta analysis, collaborators shipped samples in one of three forms: frozen whole blood, isolated PBMCs, or DNA extracted from either of those sample types. The immunoSEQ Assay, a bias-controlled multiplex PCR, was used to amplify TCRbeta CDR3 regions from genomic DNA. As for the original processing: Nucleated cell counts per sample were estimated from amplification of reference gene primers within the assay. To quantify the absolute abundance of each unique TCRbeta CDR3 rearrangement, sequence reads were collapsed and filtered. For each sample, productive Simpson clonality was calculated as the square root of Simpson's diversity index over productive rearrangements. TCRdb holds this immuneACCESS table with in-frame rearrangements only. Some clones are missing; in checked studies, unresolved V genes explain under half, and the rest has no known cause. The DNA was the basis for D and trimming; V, J and clone size are from that table. In all, the sample holds some 100,000 clones, and more than 75% of those were seen once. The leading ten clones occupy approximately 10% of the sample.

The sample comes from a study of blood T cell repertoires in COVID-19 (dated by TCRdb to 2018 to 2021). About the full investigation: Samples from collaborators originated in the United States, Italy and Spain and spanned both the acute and convalescent phases of COVID-19. A de-identified subject ID, COVID-19 status, age in years and sex were almost always included in the sample metadata. HLA class I and class II types, where available, came from metadata supplied by the sample provider rather than from assay-based typing. The repertoires were released in a freely available public database meant as a resource for research on the immune response to SARS-CoV-2. Samples were obtained from the ongoing ImmuneRACE study (first 160 participants) and from approximately 1,200 subjects provided by 6 global collaborators. The prospective study material was composed of cDNA or gDNA derived from T cells, B-cell-depleted T cells, or PBMCs. The dataset comprised deeply sampled blood TCRbeta repertoires from subjects exposed to, actively infected with, or recovered from COVID-19. General conclusions and limits of the study: The amount of clinical and demographic metadata varied by source and participant and was provided uncurated.

The germline V gene (reference sequence) sets CDR1 to LNHDA and CDR2 to SQIVND. The CDR3 runs 14 amino acids, cysteine and phenylalanine included. The only DNA kept is the CDR3, 42 bases in frame from the first base. V and J are trimmed by 3 bases and 3 bases, and the gene matches miss 5 bases of the junction. The specimen was peripheral blood. This sequence originates from a man aged 50 to 59 with acute or convalescent COVID-19. The chain joins TRBV19 to TRBJ2-7, with 7 bases matching TRBD1. The CDR3 region has the sequence CASSITGAGYEQYF. The DNA sequence reads TGTGCCAGTAGTATTACAGGGGCAGGCTACGAGCAGTACTTC.